Below, 22 T cell receptor beta chains from the same sample are listed, as sequenced in a study of PD-L1 blockade in urothelial cancer. The assay was immunoSEQ multiplex PCR, and TCRdb's table has in-frame clones only and misses some. The sample lists about 100,000 clones, 91% seen once, with 0.92% in the top ten. Sample: PBMCs, taken around atezolizumab (anti-PD-L1) treatment. The receptors stem from an elderly woman with urothelial cancer.

The V call is TRBV15, the J call TRBJ2-2, with D tentatively TRBD1 (6 bases). The V end was cut by 1 base, the J end by 7 bases, with 13 bases between. This CDR3 is 15 amino acids long. CDR1 LNHNV and CDR2 YYDKDF come from the germline V gene (reference sequence). CDR3 sequence: CATSRGDRPNGELFF. CDR3 nucleotide sequence: TGTGCCACCAGCAGAGGTGACAGGCCGAACGGGGAGCTGTTTTTT.

V gene TRBV7-2 combines with J gene TRBJ2-5, with D possibly being TRBD2 (7 bases). V dropped 3 bases and J dropped 5 bases, with 13 bases sitting between them. Looked up from germline, CDR1 is SGHTA and CDR2 is FQGNSA. The CDR3 is 14 residues long. In DNA, the CDR3 is TGTGCCAGCAGCTTCGGGGGAGGGGGTGAGACCCAGTACTTC. Translation gives CASSFGGGGETQYF.

The chain joins TRBV5-4 to TRBJ1-1; D not resolved. Trimming removed 3 bases at V and 5 bases at J, with 8 bases between. The CDR3 consists of 12 residues. CDR1 and CDR2 from the germline V gene are SGHNT and YYREEE (reference sequence). CDR3 loop: CASSSTRTEAFF. The DNA of the CDR3 is TGTGCCAGCAGCTCGACGAGGACTGAAGCTTTCTTT.

The V and J genes are TRBV5-1 and TRBJ2-2, with 7 bases identical to TRBD1. The CDR3 spans 14 residues. Germline-derived CDR1 and CDR2 are SGHRS and YFSETQ. V lost 6 bases to trimming and J lost 3 bases; unmatched junction nucleotides: 5. The CDR3: CASKWQGDTGELFF. Written as DNA, the CDR3 is TGCGCCAGCAAATGGCAGGGGGACACCGGGGAGCTGTTTTTT.

Points on this clone: Other nucleotide sequences in the sample specify the same CDR3. V is TRBV5-1 and J is TRBJ2-7; a possible D gene is TRBD1 (5 bases). This CDR3 is 13 amino acids long. V was trimmed by 0 bases and J by 3 bases, leaving 7 bases between them. Germline CDR1 is SGHRS and CDR2 is YFSETQ. The CDR3: CASSLDRSYEQYF. The CDR3 DNA is TGCGCCAGCAGCTTGGACAGGAGCTACGAGCAGTACTTC. Complete variable domain (other parts from reference TRBV5-1 and TRBJ2-7): KAGVTQTPRYLIKTRGQQVTLSCSPISGHRSVSWYQQTPGQGLQFLFEYFSETQRNKGNFPGRFSGRQFSNSRSEMNVSTLELGDSALYLCASSLDRSYEQYFGPGTRLTVT.

The rearrangement links TRBV28 to TRBJ2-1, with 9 bases aligning to TRBD2. With 11 bases clipped from V and 6 bases from J, the junction kept 11 bases outside the gene matches. The CDR3 runs 14 residues. The V gene's germline CDR1 is MDHEN and CDR2 SYDVKM. The CDR3: CAWSPSGTRNEQFF. The CDR3 DNA sequence: TGTGCCTGGAGTCCTAGCGGGACGCGCAATGAGCAGTTCTTC.

The chain carries TRBV10-3 and TRBJ1-1; D may be TRBD1 (5 bases). Germline CDR1 ENHRY, CDR2 SYGVKD. The germline V and J ends were trimmed by 3 bases and 1 base, with 12 bases remaining between them. This CDR3 has 15 residues. The CDR3: CAISEWGSKNTEAFF. Written as DNA, the CDR3 is TGTGCCATCAGTGAATGGGGCAGTAAGAACACTGAAGCTTTCTTT.

The V call is TRBV15, the J call TRBJ1-5; TRBD1 matches at 9 bases. Trimming at V came to 1 base and at J to 0 bases, leaving 22 bases not matched to a gene. CDR3 length: 23 amino acids. Germline loops: CDR1 LNHNV, CDR2 YYDKDF (reference sequence). CDR3 in amino acids: CATSRGTEKDRGPKFYSNQPQHF. The CDR3, as DNA: TGTGCCACCAGCAGAGGAACAGAGAAGGACAGGGGCCCTAAGTTCTATAGCAATCAGCCCCAGCATTTT.

The CDR3 sequence: CASSLELGQGNTGLFF. For the CDR3, the DNA is TGTGCCAGCAGCTTAGAGTTGGGCCAGGGCAACACGGGGCTGTTTTTT. This sequence joins TRBV7-6 and TRBJ2-2; possible D gene TRBD1, 5 bases. The CDR3 covers 16 residues. Trimming pared 1 base from V and 13 bases from J, leaving 22 bases between. Germline V lookup: CDR1 SGHVS, CDR2 FNYEAQ.

This clone was seen just once. The chain uses TRBV5-1 and TRBJ2-5; D might be TRBD2 (5 bases). The germline V gene encodes CDR1 SGHRS and CDR2 YFSETQ. Trimming removed 3 bases from V and 5 bases from J, with 11 bases in between. This CDR3 spans 13 amino acids. The CDR3 reads CASSSQTGETQYF. The DNA for the CDR3 is TGCGCCAGCAGCTCCCAAACGGGGGAGACCCAGTACTTC.

To note about this clone: An end of the junction differs from the germline gene, which may be a read error. The rearrangement uses TRBV18 and TRBJ2-1; D uncertain. CDR1 is KGHSH and CDR2 is LQKENI in the germline V gene. This CDR3 is built from 15 residues. The CDR3 DNA reads TGTGCCAGTTCACCTATGAGTGATTCCTACAATGAGCAGTTCTTC. Its translation: CASSPMSDSYNEQFF.

The gene calls are TRBV11-3 and TRBJ2-7; 7 bases are a match to TRBD2. V was clipped by 5 bases and J by 7 bases; unmatched bases: 8. From germline, CDR1 is SGHNT and CDR2 YENEEA. The CDR3 length is 13 residues. The CDR3 loop reads CASSPGRGGEQYF. CDR3 nucleotides: TGTGCCAGCAGCCCAGGGAGGGGCGGAGAGCAGTACTTC.

The chain uses TRBV25-1 and TRBJ2-5; 7 bases map to TRBD1. The germline V gene has CDR1 MGHDK and CDR2 SYGVNS. The V gene end was trimmed by 11 bases and the J gene end by 2 bases; junction bases not matched to a gene: 8. This CDR3 comprises 13 residues. For the CDR3, the DNA is TGTGCCGCCGGGACAGCCATTCAAGAGACCCAGTACTTC. It specifies CAAGTAIQETQYF.

The genes are TRBV4-1 and TRBJ1-5; D unresolved. CDR3 length: 17 amino acids. The V and J ends lost 3 bases and 2 bases respectively, with 17 bases between them. Germline V gives CDR1 MGHRA, CDR2 YSYEKL. CDR3 DNA: TGCGCCAGCAGCCAGGTAAACCTACTGGGAGGCAATCAGCCCCAGCATTTT. Translating gives CASSQVNLLGGNQPQHF.

The genes are TRBV2 and TRBJ2-1; TRBD2 agrees at 9 bases. Germline values: CDR1 SNHLY, CDR2 FYNNEI. CDR3 length: 15 residues. J was trimmed by 7 bases and V by 5 bases; bases with no gene match: 9. CDR3 sequence (DNA): TGTGCCAGCAGTAGTGCGGCTAGCGGGGTGAATGAGCAGTTCTTC. Its translation: CASSSAASGVNEQFF.

CDR3 residues: CASSLASSPGQETQYF. The CDR3 coding sequence is TGCGCCAGCAGCTTGGCCTCATCACCCGGCCAAGAGACCCAGTACTTC. The chain uses TRBV5-1 and TRBJ2-5; D is ambiguous. The ends were cut back, 0 bases at V and 1 base at J, with 13 bases in the middle. Germline lookup yields CDR1 SGHRS and CDR2 YFSETQ. The CDR3 runs 16 residues.

CDR3 sequence reads: CASSLPPGQGIPYGYTF. The CDR3 coding sequence is TGTGCCAGCAGCTTGCCGCCGGGACAGGGGATCCCCTATGGCTACACCTTC. The V gene is TRBV11-2, the J gene TRBJ1-2; TRBD1 matches 10 bases. Germline-derived CDR1 and CDR2 are SGHAT and FQNNGV. The CDR3 totals 17 residues. Trimming took 3 bases from V and 4 from J; bases not matched to a gene: 11.

In DNA form, the CDR3 reads TGTGCCAGCTCGCCCCCCCGGGGAGCGGGAGGGGTTCACAATGAGCAGTTCTTC. Amino acid sequence: CASSPPRGAGGVHNEQFF. The V call is TRBV18, the J call TRBJ2-1, with 10 bases lining up with TRBD2. This CDR3 comprises 18 residues. Per the germline V gene, CDR1 is KGHSH and CDR2 is LQKENI. Trimming took 6 bases from V and 5 from J; bases not matched to a gene: 16.

This chain links TRBV4-2 with TRBJ2-1, with a weak D call TRBD2 (5 bases). V was clipped by 0 bases and J by 8 bases, with 11 bases between them. Per the germline V gene, CDR1 is LGHNA and CDR2 is YNFKEQ. The CDR3 is 14 residues long. This CDR3 is CASSQDWRLDEQFF. Here the CDR3 DNA reads TGTGCCAGCAGCCAAGATTGGAGGTTGGATGAGCAGTTCTTC.

The J gene is TRBJ1-4, the V gene TRBV14; 7 positions agree with TRBD1. This CDR3 has 15 amino acids. CDR1 is SGHDN, CDR2 FVKESK, per germline. V was clipped by 4 bases and J by 4 bases; unmatched bases: 6. CDR3 in DNA: TGTGCCAGCAGCCCCCTCGGGACAGTTAATGAAAAACTGTTTTTT. It codes for CASSPLGTVNEKLFF.

The gene calls are TRBV11-3 and TRBJ1-3, with D perhaps TRBD1 (6 bases). This CDR3 has 15 amino acids. The germline gives CDR1 SGHNT, CDR2 YENEEA. V lost 5 bases, J lost 2 bases, and 13 bases lay in between. CDR3 loop: CASSLSGTTGNTIYF. CDR3 nucleotides: TGTGCCAGCAGCCTGTCCGGGACAACTGGAAACACCATATATTTT.

This rearrangement joins TRBV19 to TRBJ1-5, with D maybe TRBD1 (6 bases). Germline loops: CDR1 LNHDA, CDR2 SQIVND (reference sequence). CDR3 length equals 14 residues. V lost 8 bases, J lost 4 bases, and 15 bases lay in between. The CDR3 region has the DNA TGTGCCAGTCTGGACAGATTGGGAAATCAGCCCCAGCATTTT. Its translation: CASLDRLGNQPQHF.